This T cell receptor beta chain was documented in a study of T cells in Graves' hyperthyroidism and ophthalmopathy. Amplification yielded TCR beta CDR3 regions, with RNA transcripts as the source. When the TCR CDR3 underwent first-round RT-PCR, the HTBI primer set was used. A single record per CDR3 protein comes from TCRdb applying MiXCR to the multiplex PCR reads. The sample shows about 350,000 distinct CDR3 sequences, 14% of them seen only once. This clonotype was detected many times. V was clipped by 6 bases and J by 1 base, with 9 bases between them. This CDR3 is 13 amino acids long. Sequenced material: blood. The chain has TRBV12-3 or TRBV12-4 and TRBJ2-5; D is unclear. This sequence was found in a woman in her 30s with Graves' hyperthyroidism. This chain's CDR3 is CASSPNGQETQYF. The DNA for the CDR3 is TGTGCCAGCAGCCCGAATGGCCAAGAGACCCAGTACTTC.